This T cell receptor beta chain was retrieved from a study of T cell repertoires in ileal Crohn's disease (dated by TCRdb to between 2018 and 2021). With regard to the full study: At the time of surgery, roughly 35% of patients were active smokers, and the median duration of disease was about 8.5 years. Every patient underwent surgery because of a complication, which was stricturing disease in about 61% and penetrating disease in 39%. Roughly half of the patients were given postoperative therapy, with around eleven receiving thiopurines and 15 to 20 receiving anti-TNF agents. A prospective multicentre cohort supplied the 57 Crohn's disease patients whose TCR repertoires were analysed. Running in parallel with the study was a multicentre cohort set up to find predictors of early endoscopic recurrence following ileocolonic resection. A Rutgeerts score above i0 was used to define endoscopic postoperative recurrence. A total of some 150 mucosal samples from 57 patients were sequenced, collected from several sites on the surgical specimen and at postoperative endoscopy.

What the study reported, not specific to this receptor: Mucosal CD4 and CD8 T cells were sorted and sequenced only in a subgroup of patients, the size of which was not stated. Endoscopic recurrence was linked to a higher percentage of high-frequency clones at surgery, and recurrence occurred in every patient whose clonality exceeded 26.8% (18/57). Sorted CD8 T cells carried more high-frequency clones than CD4 T cells, suggesting mucosal expansions were mainly CD8. A significantly higher proportion of clonal expansions was observed in active smokers at surgery than in non-smokers (roughly 24% vs 19%, p=0.02).

Adults with ileal or ileocolonic Crohn's disease and an indication for ileocolonic resection were eligible for inclusion. Whole ileal mucosal biopsies were kept frozen at -80 degrees C prior to DNA extraction. A TRizol-based method was used to extract genomic DNA from the frozen whole biopsies, and the DNA was quantified with a NanoDrop 2000 spectrophotometer. For commercial TCRB immunosequencing, 450 to 550 nanograms of biopsy DNA were submitted for each sample. Adaptive Biotechnology amplified the CDR3 regions from genomic DNA with a two-step multiplex PCR designed to control amplification bias. Primers for every V and J gene segment were used in the first PCR, and barcodes and Illumina adapters were added in the second PCR. CDR3 libraries were sequenced using an Illumina instrument. From the authors' description of their analysis: The analysis drew on both the pipelines supplied by the vendor and custom analysis of the raw data in R/Bioconductor running R version 3.3.0. Clonality, which ranges from 0 to 1, was calculated as the inverse of the normalised Shannon entropy across all productive clones. High-frequency clones were defined as the repertoire share of the top 100 clones, retaining only clones passing a 95% confidence test. The Simpson index measured repertoire diversity, and the Morisita-Horn index measured overlap between samples. The table comes from immuneACCESS by way of TCRdb, which keeps in-frame sequences with V and J called. Part of the clones is missing from these tables; in studies checked, under half for an unresolved V gene and the rest for unknown reasons. V and J calls and clone size are as listed in that table; D and trimming were resolved from the DNA. The sample contains over 9,500 clones, less than 85% of them found a single time. The ten largest clones take up about 25% of the sample.

The CDR3 runs 15 residues from the cysteine to the phenylalanine. The read is trimmed to its CDR3 DNA, 45 bases read in frame from base 1. After removal of 3 bases from V and 3 bases from J, the junction retains 4 bases not matched to a gene. CDR1 and CDR2 are read off the germline V gene (reference sequence) as SEHNR and FQNEAQ. As regards this clone: Its antigen specificity is not known. No base-level quality is on record; no much larger clone is a single base apart.

This clonotype was sampled from an adult with Crohn's disease. The sample consisted of ileal tissue. Here the chain combines TRBV7-9 and TRBJ2-5; TRBD2 fits 10 bases in the junction. The nucleotide sequence reads TGTGCCAGCAGCTTGAGGCTAGCGGGAGAAGAGACCCAGTACTTC. It translates to CASSLRLAGEETQYF. This CDR3, with the reference TRBV7-9 and TRBJ2-5 proteins standing in past its ends, gives the full variable domain DTGVSQNPRHKITKRGQNVTFRCDPISEHNRLYWYRQTLGQGPEFLTYFQNEAQLEKSRLLSDRFSAERPKGSFSTLEIQRTEQGDSAMYLCASSLRLAGEETQYFGPGTRLLVL.